The 13 T cell receptor beta chains below were found in one sample sequenced in a study of regulatory T cells in long-lasting Graves disease. Time point described: newly diagnosed GD, antithyroid drugs for less than 3 months. With RNA extracted from PBMCs as input, the TCR library was made. Arm-PCR with iRepertoire HTBI primers amplified the CDR3 regions for these TCR beta libraries. TCRdb re-called the multiplex PCR reads with MiXCR, one entry per CDR3 protein. The table includes 200,000 to 250,000 distinct CDR3 sequences, roughly 20% detected once. This sample also belongs to another study, concerning T cells in Graves' hyperthyroidism and ophthalmopathy.

This sample comprised peripheral blood mononuclear cells (PBMCs), obtained at new diagnosis, from a patient treated with antithyroid drugs. The receptors derive from a woman younger than 45 with Graves disease.

This clonotype was seen many times. V is TRBV10-1 and J is TRBJ1-2; D unresolved. V was clipped by 4 bases and J by 3 bases, with 9 bases between them. Germline CDR1 WNHNN, CDR2 SYGVQD (reference sequence). The CDR3 has 13 amino acids. The CDR3, as DNA: TGCGCCAGCAGTGCGGGGTTCGACTATGGCTACACCTTC. Translating it yields CASSAGFDYGYTF.

This clonotype was seen more than once but under ten times. A read error is the likely source, as a far larger clone sits one nucleotide away. The V and J genes are TRBV10-3 and TRBJ2-3; D is possibly TRBD1 (5 bases). The closer fit of TRBJ1-1 to the DNA end suggests the J call may be wrong. In germline, CDR1 is ENHRY, CDR2 SYGVKD. The CDR3 extends over 12 amino acids. The CDR3 loop reads CATSVGVGEAFF. The CDR3 DNA reads as TGTGCCACCAGTGTAGGGGTAGGGGAAGCTTTCTTT.

Regarding this clonotype: Germline and junction disagree at one end, which may indicate a read error. The rearrangement links TRBV29-1 to TRBJ2-2, with D perhaps matching TRBD1 or TRBD2 (5 bases each). This CDR3 is 13 amino acids long. Germline lookup yields CDR1 SQVTM and CDR2 ANQGSEA. This CDR3 is CSSLWGNPGELFF. CDR3 coding DNA: TGCAGCTCCCTATGGGGGAACCCCGGGGAGCTGTTTTTT.

The rearrangement uses TRBV11-2 and TRBJ1-1; no firm D call. The CDR3 is 16 residues long. Trimming stripped 2 bases from V and 3 bases from J, with 16 bases between. Germline V gene data show CDR1 as SGHAT and CDR2 as FQNNGV. The CDR3 coding sequence is TGTGCCAGCAGCTTACTGGGTAGCACGGAGCACACTGAAGCTTTCTTT. This sequence encodes CASSLLGSTEHTEAFF.

On this clonotype itself: A read error is possible here, since a much larger clone lies one base away. This chain links TRBV28 with TRBJ1-1, with D maybe TRBD1 (5 bases). The germline CDR1 and CDR2 sequences are MDHEN and SYDVKM. V was pared by 4 bases and J by 4 bases, with 16 bases between. The CDR3 totals 15 residues. CDR3 nucleotide sequence: TGTGCCAGCAGTTCCTACCGGGGGGGATCCACTGAAGCTTTCTTT. Its protein product is CASSSYRGGSTEAFF. Complete variable domain (other parts from reference TRBV28 and TRBJ1-1): DVKVTQSSRYLVKRTGEKVFLECVQDMDHENMFWYRQDPGLGLRLIYFSYDVKMKEKGDIPEGYSVSREKKERFSLILESASTNQTSMYLCASSSYRGGSTEAFFGQGTRLTVV.

This clonotype was recorded many times. The chain joins TRBV18 to TRBJ2-1; 8 bases fit TRBD1. CDR1 and CDR2 (germline): KGHSH, LQKENI. This CDR3 contains 17 residues. The V and J ends lost 1 base and 4 bases, in that order; junction bases with no gene match: 9. The CDR3 protein is CASSPLSGDRGYNEQFF. CDR3 DNA: TGTGCCAGCTCACCACTGTCTGGCGACAGGGGTTACAATGAGCAGTTCTTC. Full variable domain (missing parts from reference TRBV18 and TRBJ2-1): NAGVMQNPRHLVRRRGQEARLRCSPMKGHSHVYWYRQLPEEGLKFMVYLQKENIIDESGMPKERFSAEFPKEGPSILRIQQVVRGDSAAYFCASSPLSGDRGYNEQFFGPGTRLTVL.

The V gene is TRBV19, the J gene TRBJ1-5, with a weak D call TRBD1 (6 bases). Germline V gene sequence: CDR1 LNHDA, CDR2 SQIVND (reference sequence). The CDR3 is 17 amino acids. Trimming removed 10 bases at V and 1 base at J, with 23 bases between. The CDR3 bases are TGTGCCACCCTTAGGGATGGGGGCGCCGGGAGCAATCAGCCCCAGCATTTT. It specifies CATLRDGGAGSNQPQHF. The full variable domain, its missing parts supplied by reference TRBV19 and TRBJ1-5, is DGGITQSPKYLFRKEGQNVTLSCEQNLNHDAMYWYRQDPGQGLRLIYYSQIVNDFQKGDIAEGYSVSREKKESFPLTVTSAQKNPTAFYLCATLRDGGAGSNQPQHFGDGTRLSIL.

The sample holds many counts of this clonotype. The rearrangement joins TRBV6-9 to TRBJ1-1; D is uncertain. CDR3 length equals 13 residues. The V gene lost 4 bases and the J gene lost 1 base, with 7 bases spanning the gap. CDR1 and CDR2 (germline): MNHGY, SVAAGI. CDR3 bases: TGTGCCAGCAGTTTGGTTGAGAACACTGAAGCTTTCTTT. Translating gives CASSLVENTEAFF.

This clonotype was counted at least ten times. This rearrangement joins TRBV27 to TRBJ2-1; possibly TRBD2 for D (6 bases). In germline, CDR1 is MNHEY, CDR2 SMNVEV (reference sequence). There are 15 residues in the CDR3. Between the trimmed V and J ends, which lost 5 bases and 1 base, there was a span of 12 bases. CDR3 DNA sequence: TGTGCCAGCAGTCCACGGACTACTTCCTACAATGAGCAGTTCTTC. Its protein product is CASSPRTTSYNEQFF.

Details on this clonotype: A much larger clone lies a single base off, so this may be a read error. The chain joins TRBV7-6 to TRBJ2-1; 11 bases are shared with TRBD2. CDR3 length: 16 amino acids. Germline V gene data show CDR1 as SGHVS and CDR2 as FNYEAQ. CDR3 residues: CASSLSGLAGRLEQVF. Here the CDR3 DNA reads TGTGCCAGCAGCTTAAGTGGACTAGCGGGCCGTCTTGAGCAGGTCTTC.

With respect to this clonotype: Given the absence of the conserved phenylalanine or tryptophan at the CDR3 end, a read error is likely. The rearrangement links TRBV30 to TRBJ1-1; the match to TRBD1 covers 9 bases. The junction had 12 bases not matched to a gene; V was cut back by 5 bases and J by 2 bases. From germline, CDR1 is GTSNPN and CDR2 SVGIG (reference sequence). This CDR3 is 16 amino acids long. CDR3: CAWRLPGTGKNTEAFC. For the CDR3, the DNA is TGTGCCTGGCGTCTCCCCGGGACAGGGAAAAACACTGAAGCTTTCTGT.

This clonotype has a handful of counts. The chain carries TRBV10-3 and TRBJ1-3, with 7 positions matching TRBD1. The V and J ends lost 0 bases and 4 bases, in that order; junction bases with no gene match: 0. Germline V gene lookup returns CDR1 ENHRY and CDR2 SYGVKD. CDR3 length: 14 amino acids. The CDR3 DNA is TGTGCCATCAGTGAGTCGGGACAGGGAAACACCATATATTTT. As protein: CAISESGQGNTIYF.

There are many counts of this clonotype. The chain uses TRBV20-1 and TRBJ2-5; D perhaps matches TRBD2 (6 bases). CDR3 length equals 13 residues. Trimming removed 0 bases at V and 5 bases at J, with 10 bases between. Germline V gene data show CDR1 as DFQATT and CDR2 as SNEGSKA (reference sequence). This CDR3 is CSARDTAGETQYF. CDR3 sequence (DNA): TGCAGTGCTAGAGATACGGCGGGGGAGACCCAGTACTTC.